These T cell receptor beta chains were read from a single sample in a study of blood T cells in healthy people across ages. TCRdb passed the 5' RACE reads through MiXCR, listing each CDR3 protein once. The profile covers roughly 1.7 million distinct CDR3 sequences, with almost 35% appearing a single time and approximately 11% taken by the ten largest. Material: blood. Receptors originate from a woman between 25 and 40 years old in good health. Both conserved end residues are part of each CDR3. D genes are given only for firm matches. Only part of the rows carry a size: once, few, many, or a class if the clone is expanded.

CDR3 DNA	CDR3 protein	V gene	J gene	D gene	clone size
TGCGCCAGCAGCCCGGACAGGGGTGGGTTTCGAGGCTATGGCTACACCTTC	CASSPDRGGFRGYGYTF	TRBV5-1	TRBJ1-2	TRBD1	few
TGTGCCAGCAGCCCCCAGTTCCCTGGTGAGCAGTTCTTC	CASSPQFPGEQFF	TRBV7-8	TRBJ2-1	.	.
TGCAGCGTGGGAGGACTAGCGGGGGGTCTCTGGGAGACCCAGTACTTC	CSVGGLAGGLWETQYF	TRBV29-1	TRBJ2-5	TRBD2	.
TGTGCCAGCAGCTCCCGACTCCTCGATCAGGGGGTAAATGAAAAACTGTTTTTT	CASSSRLLDQGVNEKLFF	TRBV13	TRBJ1-4	TRBD1	.
TGTGCCAGCAGCTTTCTAGGACAGGGTTTCGAGCAGTACTTC	CASSFLGQGFEQYF	TRBV7-2	TRBJ2-7	TRBD1	many
TGCAGCGTCGATCCCGTCGACAAGGGGTTAAAGACCCAGTACTTC	CSVDPVDKGLKTQYF	TRBV29-1	TRBJ2-5	.	.
TGTGCCAGCAGTGGAGGGACAGTTTTTTCCTACAATGAGCAGTTCTTC	CASSGGTVFSYNEQFF	TRBV2	TRBJ2-1	TRBD1	few
TGCGCCAGCAGTCATGAGCGCAATGAGCAGTTCTTC	CASSHERNEQFF	TRBV7-9	TRBJ2-1	.	.
TGTGCCAGCAGCTTGGAGATCGAGGAGGAAACCCAGTACTTC	CASSLEIEEETQYF	TRBV5-6	TRBJ2-5	.	few
TGCAGTGCTAGAGATTCCCTAGACAGAAACTATGGCTACACCTTC	CSARDSLDRNYGYTF	TRBV20-1	TRBJ1-2	.	.
TGTGCCTGGAGGCACACCGGGACCGGCGACAGGTGGGAGCAGTACTTC	CAWRHTGTGDRWEQYF	TRBV30	TRBJ2-7	.	few
TGTGCCAGCAGTTTGAGATACTCCTATAATTCACCCCTCCACTTT	CASSLRYSYNSPLHF	TRBV28	TRBJ1-6	.	few
TGTGCCAGCAGCTCTATAGGACAGCTGGGAAACATTCAGTACTTC	CASSSIGQLGNIQYF	TRBV13	TRBJ2-4	.	.
TGTGCCAGCAGCCCTTACCTCCTAGCGGGGGCCTGGGATGAGCAGTTCTTC	CASSPYLLAGAWDEQFF	TRBV12-3/TRBV12-4	TRBJ2-1	TRBD2	few
TGTGCCAGTACCGCAAGGGGAAGGGAGGACACTGAAGCTTTCTTT	CASTARGREDTEAFF	TRBV19	TRBJ1-1	.	.
TGCAGCGGGGGAGGGGCTGGCGGTTCTCCCTCCTACAATGAGCAGTTCTTC	CSGGGAGGSPSYNEQFF	TRBV29-1	TRBJ2-1	TRBD2	.
TGTGCCAGCAGTAAAGACCGGGGACTAGCGAACACCGGGGAGCTGTTTTTT	CASSKDRGLANTGELFF	TRBV6-1	TRBJ2-2	TRBD2	.
TGTGCCAGCAGTTACTCTGGAGGGGTCCGGAATTCACCCCTCCACTTT	CASSYSGGVRNSPLHF	TRBV6-5	TRBJ1-6	.	.
TGCAGTGCTAGCTCGTACGGCCAAACTACCAAGCAGTTCTTC	CSASSYGQTTKQFF	TRBV20-1	TRBJ2-1	.	.
TGTGCCACCAGTGATGGGACAGGGGCTAGGGAGACCCAGTACTTC	CATSDGTGARETQYF	TRBV24-1	TRBJ2-5	TRBD1	many
TGTGCCAGCAGCCCCCGACTAGCGGGGCTCGTAGATGAGCAGTACTTC	CASSPRLAGLVDEQYF	TRBV7-9	TRBJ2-7	TRBD2	.
TGTGCCAGCAGCTTGGCGGGACAGGGTTCCTCCCAAGAGACCCAGTACTTC	CASSLAGQGSSQETQYF	TRBV5-4	TRBJ2-5	TRBD1	.
TGCGCCAGCAGCTTTCGGTCCAGCGGGGACTACGAGCAGTACTTC	CASSFRSSGDYEQYF	TRBV5-1	TRBJ2-7	TRBD2	many
TGTGCCAGCAGCGTAGGGCCAGGAGCTTATAGTGAGCAGTTCTTC	CASSVGPGAYSEQFF	TRBV9	TRBJ2-1	.	few
TGTGCCAGCAGTGACACAACTAATGAAAAACTGTTTTTT	CASSDTTNEKLFF	TRBV6-1	TRBJ1-4	.	.
TGTGCCAGCAGTTTATCAGGACTAGCGGGAGCCTACGAGCAGTACTTC	CASSLSGLAGAYEQYF	TRBV27	TRBJ2-7	TRBD2	few
TGTGCCAGCAGCTTAAGGTCGCAGGGGAGGCGTGTAGATACGCAGTATTTT	CASSLRSQGRRVDTQYF	TRBV7-9	TRBJ2-3	.	many
TGTGCCAGCAGCTTCGGACAGGGGTTTACCTACGAGCAGTACTTC	CASSFGQGFTYEQYF	TRBV7-2	TRBJ2-7	TRBD1	.
TGCAGTGCTAGGACTAATTACCTAGCCAAAAACATTCAGTACTTC	CSARTNYLAKNIQYF	TRBV20-1	TRBJ2-4	.	few
TGTGCCAGCAGCTTAGATTTGCGGGACAGGGTCTACGAGCAGTACTTC	CASSLDLRDRVYEQYF	TRBV11-2	TRBJ2-7	TRBD1	.
TGTGCCAGCAGCTTAGATCTGAGGAGGGGACAATGGACTTACTACGAGCAGTACTTC	CASSLDLRRGQWTYYEQYF	TRBV7-2	TRBJ2-7	.	.
TGTGCCAGCACCCTTGGGGCCGGGTCCTCAGGGGGCTATGGCTACACCTTC	CASTLGAGSSGGYGYTF	TRBV28	TRBJ1-2	TRBD1	.
TGTGCCAGCAGTTTACCCCAGGGGGGGAAGTACGAGCAGTACTTC	CASSLPQGGKYEQYF	TRBV12-3/TRBV12-4	TRBJ2-7	.	.
TGTGCCAGCAGCAAACGGGAGGGCGGCACAGATACGCAGTATTTT	CASSKREGGTDTQYF	TRBV21-1	TRBJ2-3	.	.
TGTGCCAGCAGCAAAGGTAGCGGGAGGGCTTTGGACACCGGGGAGCTGTTTTTT	CASSKGSGRALDTGELFF	TRBV21-1	TRBJ2-2	.	few
TGCAGTGCTAGAGATTCGAGATTGGTCGTCAATCAGCCCCAGCATTTT	CSARDSRLVVNQPQHF	TRBV20-1	TRBJ1-5	.	.
TGCAGTGCTAGAGACCCGGGACAGGGGCGCAATCAGCCCCAGCATTTT	CSARDPGQGRNQPQHF	TRBV20-1	TRBJ1-5	TRBD1	.
TGTGCCAGCACCGCGGGGGGTCAGATGGGCGAGCAGTACTTC	CASTAGGQMGEQYF	TRBV6-1	TRBJ2-7	TRBD2	.
TGCGCCAGCAGCCACGCTAGCGGGGGGCTAAATGAGCAGTTCTTC	CASSHASGGLNEQFF	TRBV4-1	TRBJ2-1	TRBD2	.
TGTGCCAGCAGTGAAGCACAGCCTGGCTACACCTTC	CASSEAQPGYTF	TRBV2	TRBJ1-2	.	few